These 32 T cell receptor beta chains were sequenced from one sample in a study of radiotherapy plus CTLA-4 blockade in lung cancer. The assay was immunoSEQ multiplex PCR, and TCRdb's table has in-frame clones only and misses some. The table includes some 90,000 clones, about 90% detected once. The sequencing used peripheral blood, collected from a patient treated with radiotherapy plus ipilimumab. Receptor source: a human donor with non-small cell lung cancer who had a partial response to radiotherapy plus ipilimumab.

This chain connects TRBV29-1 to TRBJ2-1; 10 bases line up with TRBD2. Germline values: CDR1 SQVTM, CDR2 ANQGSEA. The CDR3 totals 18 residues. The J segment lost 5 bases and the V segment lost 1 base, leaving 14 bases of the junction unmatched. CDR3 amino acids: CSVEGLAGGTPWDNEQFF. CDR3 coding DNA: TGCAGCGTTGAAGGGTTAGCGGGAGGTACCCCGTGGGACAATGAGCAGTTCTTC.

The CDR3 is CASSLGQGYYNEQFF. DNA for the CDR3: TGTGCCAGCAGTTTGGGACAGGGGTACTACAATGAGCAGTTCTTC. This chain links TRBV27 with TRBJ2-1; TRBD1 aligns across 10 bases. This CDR3 is built from 15 residues. Germline CDR1 is MNHEY and CDR2 is SMNVEV (reference sequence). V gave up 3 bases and J gave up 3 bases; unmatched junction bases: 2.

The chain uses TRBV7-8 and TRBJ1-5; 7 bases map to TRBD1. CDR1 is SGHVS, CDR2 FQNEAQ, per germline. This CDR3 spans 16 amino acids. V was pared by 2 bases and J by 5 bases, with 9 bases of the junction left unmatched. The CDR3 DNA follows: TGTGCCAGCAGCTTAAGGCTGGGACAGAATTATCAGCCCCAGCATTTT. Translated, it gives CASSLRLGQNYQPQHF.

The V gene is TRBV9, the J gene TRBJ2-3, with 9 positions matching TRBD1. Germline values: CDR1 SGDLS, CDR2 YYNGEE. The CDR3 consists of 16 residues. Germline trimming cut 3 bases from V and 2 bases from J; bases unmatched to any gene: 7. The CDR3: CASSERTGANTDTQYF. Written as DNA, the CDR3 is TGTGCCAGCAGCGAAAGGACAGGGGCAAACACAGATACGCAGTATTTT.

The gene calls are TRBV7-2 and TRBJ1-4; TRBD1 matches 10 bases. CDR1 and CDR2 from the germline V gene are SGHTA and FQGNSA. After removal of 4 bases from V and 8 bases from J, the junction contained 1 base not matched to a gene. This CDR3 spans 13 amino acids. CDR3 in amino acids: CASSWGQGEKLFF. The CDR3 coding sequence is TGTGCCAGCAGCTGGGGACAGGGGGAAAAACTGTTTTTT.

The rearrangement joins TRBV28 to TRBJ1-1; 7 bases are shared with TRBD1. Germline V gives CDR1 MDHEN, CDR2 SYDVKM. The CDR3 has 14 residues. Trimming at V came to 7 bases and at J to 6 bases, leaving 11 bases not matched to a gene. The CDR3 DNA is TGTGCCAGCATACGTTTCGCAGGGGGAGCTGAAGCTTTCTTT. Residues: CASIRFAGGAEAFF.

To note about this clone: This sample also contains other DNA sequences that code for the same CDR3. The CDR3, as DNA: TGCAGTGCTAGAGCGGACACTGAAGCTTTCTTT. Amino acid sequence: CSARADTEAFF. The chain has TRBV20-1 and TRBJ1-1; D not certain. The CDR3 is made up of 11 amino acids. Germline loops: CDR1 DFQATT, CDR2 SNEGSKA (reference sequence). V lost 1 base, J lost 3 bases, and 3 bases lay in between.

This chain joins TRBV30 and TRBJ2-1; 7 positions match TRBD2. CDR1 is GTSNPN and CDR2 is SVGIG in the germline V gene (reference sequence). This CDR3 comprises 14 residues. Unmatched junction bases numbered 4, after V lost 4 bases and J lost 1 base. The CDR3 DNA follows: TGTGCCTGGAAAAGGACTAGTTCCTACAATGAGCAGTTCTTC. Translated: CAWKRTSSYNEQFF.

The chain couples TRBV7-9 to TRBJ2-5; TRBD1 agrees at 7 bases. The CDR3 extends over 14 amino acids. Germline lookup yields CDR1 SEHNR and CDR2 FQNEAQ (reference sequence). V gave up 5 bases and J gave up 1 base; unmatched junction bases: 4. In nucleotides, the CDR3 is TGTGCCAGCAGCAGACAGGGAACCCAAGAGACCCAGTACTTC. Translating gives CASSRQGTQETQYF. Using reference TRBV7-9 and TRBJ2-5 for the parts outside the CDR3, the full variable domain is DTGVSQNPRHKITKRGQNVTFRCDPISEHNRLYWYRQTLGQGPEFLTYFQNEAQLEKSRLLSDRFSAERPKGSFSTLEIQRTEQGDSAMYLCASSRQGTQETQYFGPGTRLLVL.

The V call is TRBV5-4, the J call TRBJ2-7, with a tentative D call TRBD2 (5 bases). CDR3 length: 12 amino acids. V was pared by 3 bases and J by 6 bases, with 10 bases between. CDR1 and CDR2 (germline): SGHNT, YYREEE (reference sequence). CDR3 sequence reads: CASSSGGGEQYF. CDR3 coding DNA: TGTGCCAGCAGCTCAGGCGGAGGCGAGCAGTACTTC.

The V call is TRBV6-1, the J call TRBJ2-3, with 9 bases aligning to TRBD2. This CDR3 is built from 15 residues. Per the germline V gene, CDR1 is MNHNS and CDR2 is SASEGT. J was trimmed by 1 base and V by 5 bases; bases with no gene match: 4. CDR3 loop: CASSLWTSGTDTQYF. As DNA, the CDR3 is TGTGCCAGCAGTCTGTGGACTAGCGGCACAGATACGCAGTATTTT.

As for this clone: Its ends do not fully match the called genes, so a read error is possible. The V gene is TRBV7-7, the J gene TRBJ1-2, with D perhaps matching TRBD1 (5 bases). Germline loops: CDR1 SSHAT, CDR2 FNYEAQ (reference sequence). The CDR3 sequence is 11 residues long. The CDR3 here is CASSSDSGYTF. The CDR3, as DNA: TGTGCTAGCAGCTCAGACAGCGGCTACACCTTC.

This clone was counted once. In DNA form, the CDR3 reads TGTGCCGGACGAGGGGGACAGGGGGGGTACGAGCAGTACTTC. Protein product: CAGRGGQGGYEQYF. V is TRBV28 and J is TRBJ2-5, with 11 bases fitting TRBD1. The DNA end favors TRBJ2-7, so the J call may be wrong. Germline V gives CDR1 MDHEN, CDR2 SYDVKM. This CDR3 is 14 amino acids long.

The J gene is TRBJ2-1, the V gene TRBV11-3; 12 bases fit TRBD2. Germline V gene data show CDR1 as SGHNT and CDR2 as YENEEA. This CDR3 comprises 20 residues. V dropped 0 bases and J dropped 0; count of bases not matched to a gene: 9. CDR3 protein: CASSLDHLAGGRSSYNEQFF. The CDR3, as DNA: TGTGCCAGCAGCTTAGATCACCTAGCGGGAGGGCGGAGCTCCTACAATGAGCAGTTCTTC.

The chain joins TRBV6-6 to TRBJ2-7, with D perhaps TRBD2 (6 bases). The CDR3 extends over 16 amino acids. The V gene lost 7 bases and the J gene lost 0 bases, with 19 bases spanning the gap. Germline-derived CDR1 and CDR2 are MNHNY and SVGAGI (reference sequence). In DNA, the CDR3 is TGTGCCAGCACGGGAAGGCGGGAACCAAGCTCCTACGAGCAGTACGTC. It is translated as CASTGRREPSSYEQYV.

CDR3 coding DNA: TGTGCCAGCAGCGTAGTTACTAGCGGGAGCCATTACAATGAGCAGTTCTTC. Translating it yields CASSVVTSGSHYNEQFF. The chain carries TRBV9 and TRBJ2-1, with 11 bases matching TRBD2. The CDR3 is 17 residues long. Looked up from germline, CDR1 is SGDLS and CDR2 is YYNGEE. The trim removed 0 bases at V and 4 bases at J, leaving 6 bases unmatched.

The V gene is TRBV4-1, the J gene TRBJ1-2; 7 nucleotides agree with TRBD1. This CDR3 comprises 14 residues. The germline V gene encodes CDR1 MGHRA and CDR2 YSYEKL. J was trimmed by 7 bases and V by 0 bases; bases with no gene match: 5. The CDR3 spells CASSQEWTGGGYTF. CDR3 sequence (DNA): TGCGCCAGCAGCCAAGAATGGACAGGAGGTGGCTACACCTTC.

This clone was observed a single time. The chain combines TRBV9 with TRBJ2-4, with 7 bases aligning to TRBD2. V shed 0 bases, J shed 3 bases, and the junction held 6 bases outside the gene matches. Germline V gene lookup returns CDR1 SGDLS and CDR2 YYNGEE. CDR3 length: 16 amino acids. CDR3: CASSVDGEGGKNIQYF. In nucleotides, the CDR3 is TGTGCCAGCAGCGTAGATGGGGAGGGCGGCAAAAACATTCAGTACTTC.

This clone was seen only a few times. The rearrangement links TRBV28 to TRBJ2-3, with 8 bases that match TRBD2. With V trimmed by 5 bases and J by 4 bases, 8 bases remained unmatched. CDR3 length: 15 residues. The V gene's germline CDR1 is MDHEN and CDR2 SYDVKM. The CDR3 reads CASSREGLWADTQYF. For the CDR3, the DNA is TGTGCCAGCAGTCGGGAGGGACTATGGGCAGATACGCAGTATTTT.

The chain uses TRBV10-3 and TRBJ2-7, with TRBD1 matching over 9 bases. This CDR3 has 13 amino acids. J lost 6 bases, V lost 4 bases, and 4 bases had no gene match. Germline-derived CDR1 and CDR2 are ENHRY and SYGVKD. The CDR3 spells CAISGGQGTEQYF. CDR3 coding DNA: TGTGCCATCAGTGGGGGACAGGGTACCGAGCAGTACTTC.

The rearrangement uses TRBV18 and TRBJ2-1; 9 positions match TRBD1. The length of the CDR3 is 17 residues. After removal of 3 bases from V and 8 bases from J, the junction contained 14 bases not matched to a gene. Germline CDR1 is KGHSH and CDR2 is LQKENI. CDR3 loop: CASSPPKTGTGIDEQFF. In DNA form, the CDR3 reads TGTGCCAGCTCACCCCCAAAAACCGGGACAGGGATCGATGAGCAGTTCTTC.

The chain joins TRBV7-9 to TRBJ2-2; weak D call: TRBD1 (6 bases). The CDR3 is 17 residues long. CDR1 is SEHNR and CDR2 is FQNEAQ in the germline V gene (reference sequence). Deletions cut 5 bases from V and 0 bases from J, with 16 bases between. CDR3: CASSANQGTTNTGELFF. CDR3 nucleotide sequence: TGTGCCAGCAGCGCTAACCAGGGGACAACGAACACCGGGGAGCTGTTTTTT.

For the CDR3, the DNA is TGTGCCAGCAGCTCCGACAGGGACCAGCAGTTCTTC. Translated: CASSSDRDQQFF. The rearrangement joins TRBV11-3 to TRBJ2-1, with 7 bases lining up with TRBD1. The V and J ends lost 4 bases and 11 bases, in that order; junction bases with no gene match: 5. Germline CDR1 reads SGHNT; CDR2 reads YENEEA. This CDR3 region has 12 residues.

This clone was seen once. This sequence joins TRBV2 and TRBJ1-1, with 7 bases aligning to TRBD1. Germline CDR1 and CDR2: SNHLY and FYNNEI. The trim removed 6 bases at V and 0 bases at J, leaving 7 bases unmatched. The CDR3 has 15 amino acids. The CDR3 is CASRGQKQMNTEAFF. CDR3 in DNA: TGTGCCAGCAGGGGACAGAAACAAATGAACACTGAAGCTTTCTTT. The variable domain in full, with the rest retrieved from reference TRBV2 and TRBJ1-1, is EPEVTQTPSHQVTQMGQEVILRCVPISNHLYFYWYRQILGQKVEFLVSFYNNEISEKSEIFDDQFSVERPDGSNFTLKIRSTKLEDSAMYFCASRGQKQMNTEAFFGQGTRLTVV.

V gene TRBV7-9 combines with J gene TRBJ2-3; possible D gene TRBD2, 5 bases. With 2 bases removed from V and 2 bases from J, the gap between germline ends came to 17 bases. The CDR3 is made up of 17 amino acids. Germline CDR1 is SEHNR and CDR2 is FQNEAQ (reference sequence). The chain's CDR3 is CASSLRRTGINTDTQYF. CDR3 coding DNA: TGTGCCAGCAGCTTAAGGCGGACCGGGATCAACACAGATACGCAGTATTTT.

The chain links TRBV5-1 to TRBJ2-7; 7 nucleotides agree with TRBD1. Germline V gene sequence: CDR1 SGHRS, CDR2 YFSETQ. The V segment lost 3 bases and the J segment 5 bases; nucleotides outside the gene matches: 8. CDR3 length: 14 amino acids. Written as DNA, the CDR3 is TGCGCCAGCAGCTCGGGTGAGGGGGCCCACGAGCAGTACTTC. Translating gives CASSSGEGAHEQYF. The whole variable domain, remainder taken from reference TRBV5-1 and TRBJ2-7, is KAGVTQTPRYLIKTRGQQVTLSCSPISGHRSVSWYQQTPGQGLQFLFEYFSETQRNKGNFPGRFSGRQFSNSRSEMNVSTLELGDSALYLCASSSGEGAHEQYFGPGTRLTVT.

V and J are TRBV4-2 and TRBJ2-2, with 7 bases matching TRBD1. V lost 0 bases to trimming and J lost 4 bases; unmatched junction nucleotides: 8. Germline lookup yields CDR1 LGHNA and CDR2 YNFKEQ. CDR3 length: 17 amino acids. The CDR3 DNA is TGTGCCAGCAGCCAAGATCAAACAGGGGCCCCCACCGGGGAGCTGTTTTTT. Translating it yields CASSQDQTGAPTGELFF.

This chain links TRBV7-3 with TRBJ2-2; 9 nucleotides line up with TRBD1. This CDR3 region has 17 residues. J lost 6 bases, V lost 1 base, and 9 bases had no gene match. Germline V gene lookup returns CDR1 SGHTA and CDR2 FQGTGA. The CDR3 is CASSLSAGTGIAGELFF. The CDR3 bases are TGTGCCAGCAGCTTAAGCGCCGGGACAGGGATCGCCGGGGAGCTGTTTTTT.

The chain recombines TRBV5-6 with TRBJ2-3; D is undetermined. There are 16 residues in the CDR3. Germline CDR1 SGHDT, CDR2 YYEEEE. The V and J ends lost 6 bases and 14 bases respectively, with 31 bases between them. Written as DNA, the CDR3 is TGTGCCAGCACCACTCCTGGCCTTCAAGAGGCTCCAAACCCGTATTTT. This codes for CASTTPGLQEAPNPYF.

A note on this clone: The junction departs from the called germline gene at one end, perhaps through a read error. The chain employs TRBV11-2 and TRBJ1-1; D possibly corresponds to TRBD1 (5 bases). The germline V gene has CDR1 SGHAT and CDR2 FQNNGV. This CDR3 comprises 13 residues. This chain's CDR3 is CASSFRGGASGIF. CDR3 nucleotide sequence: TGTGCCAGCAGCTTCCGGGGAGGGGCTTCGGGCATCTTT.

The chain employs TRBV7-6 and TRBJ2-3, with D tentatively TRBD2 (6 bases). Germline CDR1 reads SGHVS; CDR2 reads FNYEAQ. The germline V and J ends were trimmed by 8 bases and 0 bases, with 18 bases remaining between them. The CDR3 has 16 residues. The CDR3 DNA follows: TGTGCCAGCTCCTTAGGGTCGGCGGGAAGCACAGATACGCAGTATTTT. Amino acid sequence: CASSLGSAGSTDTQYF.

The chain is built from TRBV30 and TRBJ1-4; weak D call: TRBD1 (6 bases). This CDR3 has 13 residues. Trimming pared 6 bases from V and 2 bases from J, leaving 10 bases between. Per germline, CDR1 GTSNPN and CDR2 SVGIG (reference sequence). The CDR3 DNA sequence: TGTGCCTGCCAGGGGTTCACTAATGAAAAACTGTTTTTT. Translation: CACQGFTNEKLFF. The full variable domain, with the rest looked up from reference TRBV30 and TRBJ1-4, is SQTIHQWPATLVQPVGSPLSLECTVEGTSNPNLYWYRQAAGRGLQLLFYSVGIGQISSEVPQNLSASRPQDRQFILSSKKLLLSDSGFYLCACQGFTNEKLFFGSGTQLSVL.